What follows are 26 T cell receptor beta chains derived from one specimen sequenced in a study of blood T cell repertoires in COVID-19. TCRdb's table, derived via immunoSEQ multiplex PCR, lists solely in-frame clones and lacks some. The table records fewer than 200,000 clones, over 70% of them present only once. The sequenced material came from peripheral blood. These receptors came from a man aged 55 to 69 with acute or convalescent COVID-19.

This clone occurred a few times. The sample has other DNA sequences that encode this CDR3 too. The V call is TRBV6-6, the J call TRBJ1-2; D is possibly TRBD1 (5 bases). CDR1 and CDR2 (germline): MNHNY, SVGAGI (reference sequence). Trimming stripped 0 bases from V and 5 bases from J, with 10 bases between. The CDR3 is made up of 14 amino acids. The DNA of the CDR3 is TGTGCCAGCAGTTACTCGGGGGGGGTGTATGGCTACACCTTC. It is translated as CASSYSGGVYGYTF.

The table lists this clone with a count of one. This chain connects TRBV30 to TRBJ2-3; possibly TRBD1 for D (6 bases). Germline CDR1 and CDR2: GTSNPN and SVGIG (reference sequence). Trimming pared 8 bases from V and 2 bases from J, leaving 11 bases between. The CDR3 consists of 12 residues. The CDR3 DNA is TGTGCCACGGGACATAACACAGATACGCAGTATTTT. The encoded protein is CATGHNTDTQYF. The variable domain in full, completed from reference TRBV30 and TRBJ2-3, reads SQTIHQWPATLVQPVGSPLSLECTVEGTSNPNLYWYRQAAGRGLQLLFYSVGIGQISSEVPQNLSASRPQDRQFILSSKKLLLSDSGFYLCATGHNTDTQYFGPGTRLTVL.

The CDR3 loop is CASSFTSGQETQYF. CDR3 sequence (DNA): TGTGCCAGCAGCTTCACTAGCGGCCAAGAGACCCAGTACTTC. The chain joins TRBV7-9 to TRBJ2-5; 8 positions match TRBD2. J gave up 1 base and V 3 bases, and 1 base lay outside the gene matches. Germline-derived CDR1 and CDR2 are SEHNR and FQNEAQ (reference sequence). The CDR3 has 14 amino acids.

The chain links TRBV6-2 or TRBV6-3 to TRBJ2-1; 9 nucleotides line up with TRBD2. Germline V gives CDR1 MNHEY, CDR2 SVGEGT. V gave up 0 bases and J gave up 10 bases; unmatched junction bases: 7. The CDR3 contains 15 residues. CDR3 nucleotides: TGTGCCAGCAGTTACTCCTCGGGACTAGCATGGGAGCAGTTCTTC. Protein: CASSYSSGLAWEQFF.

The chain couples TRBV30 to TRBJ1-5; D may be TRBD1 (5 bases). The CDR3 length is 14 residues. CDR1 GTSNPN and CDR2 SVGIG come from the germline V gene (reference sequence). The V end lost 5 bases, the J end lost 1 base, and 12 bases lay between the germline ends. This CDR3 is CAWDQGLSNQPQHF. DNA of the CDR3: TGTGCCTGGGACCAGGGATTAAGCAATCAGCCCCAGCATTTT. The variable domain in full, completed from reference TRBV30 and TRBJ1-5, reads SQTIHQWPATLVQPVGSPLSLECTVEGTSNPNLYWYRQAAGRGLQLLFYSVGIGQISSEVPQNLSASRPQDRQFILSSKKLLLSDSGFYLCAWDQGLSNQPQHFGDGTRLSIL.

The sample holds one count of this clone. The chain combines TRBV7-3 with TRBJ2-6; D is unresolved. The germline CDR1 and CDR2 sequences are SGHTA and FQGTGA. This CDR3 spans 17 amino acids. V was shortened by 2 bases and J by 0 bases, with 11 bases between the two germline ends. Here the CDR3 reads CASSLLPSGSGANVLTF. CDR3 sequence (DNA): TGTGCCAGCAGCTTACTTCCCTCGGGCTCTGGGGCCAACGTCCTGACTTTC.

The genes are TRBV2 and TRBJ2-3, with 9 bases lining up with TRBD2. The V gene's germline CDR1 is SNHLY and CDR2 FYNNEI. V was clipped by 6 bases and J by 0 bases; unmatched bases: 4. CDR3 length: 15 residues. CDR3 DNA sequence: TGTGCCAGCAGAAAGCGGGAGGCTAGCACAGATACGCAGTATTTT. It yields the protein CASRKREASTDTQYF. Supplemented by reference TRBV2 and TRBJ2-3, the full variable domain reads EPEVTQTPSHQVTQMGQEVILRCVPISNHLYFYWYRQILGQKVEFLVSFYNNEISEKSEIFDDQFSVERPDGSNFTLKIRSTKLEDSAMYFCASRKREASTDTQYFGPGTRLTVL.

The chain has TRBV5-6 and TRBJ2-2, with 8 bases matching TRBD2. The CDR3 runs 15 residues. Germline values: CDR1 SGHDT, CDR2 YYEEEE. J gave up 4 bases and V 3 bases, and 5 bases lay outside the gene matches. CDR3 loop: CASSSRGGPTGELFF. For the CDR3, the DNA is TGTGCCAGCAGCTCCCGGGGGGGACCCACCGGGGAGCTGTTTTTT. Complete variable domain (other parts from reference TRBV5-6 and TRBJ2-2): DAGVTQSPTHLIKTRGQQVTLRCSPKSGHDTVSWYQQALGQGPQFIFQYYEEEERQRGNFPDRFSGHQFPNYSSELNVNALLLGDSALYLCASSSRGGPTGELFFGEGSRLTVL.

The chain combines TRBV14 with TRBJ2-7, with TRBD2 matching over 8 bases. From germline, CDR1 is SGHDN and CDR2 FVKESK. With V trimmed by 3 bases and J by 5 bases, 3 bases remained unmatched. The CDR3 runs 13 residues. CDR3 nucleotides: TGTGCCAGCAGCCAGGGACTAGTCAACGAGCAGTACTTC. It specifies CASSQGLVNEQYF.

This chain joins TRBV12-3 or TRBV12-4 and TRBJ2-4, with 7 positions matching TRBD2. Trimming removed 3 bases from V and 4 bases from J; junction bases left unmatched: 0. The CDR3 has 13 residues. The CDR3 bases are TGTGCCAGCAGTTTCGGGGGGAAAAACATTCAGTACTTC. It translates to CASSFGGKNIQYF.

The chain recombines TRBV28 with TRBJ2-5, with 7 bases that match TRBD1. This CDR3 contains 16 residues. J lost 2 bases, V lost 6 bases, and 12 bases had no gene match. Germline values: CDR1 MDHEN, CDR2 SYDVKM. CDR3 region: CASRLALNRGQETQYF. The DNA of the CDR3 is TGTGCCAGCAGACTTGCCTTAAACAGGGGTCAAGAGACCCAGTACTTC.

V and J are TRBV30 and TRBJ1-6; 9 nucleotides align to TRBD1. Trimming at V came to 1 base and at J to 11 bases, leaving 3 bases not matched to a gene. This CDR3 contains 13 residues. CDR1 and CDR2 (germline): GTSNPN, SVGIG (reference sequence). The CDR3 protein is CAWSGTGVPPLHF. The CDR3, as DNA: TGTGCCTGGAGTGGGACAGGGGTCCCACCCCTCCACTTT.

This chain links TRBV2 with TRBJ2-3; TRBD2 matches at 9 bases. The CDR3 is made up of 15 amino acids. CDR1 is SNHLY and CDR2 is FYNNEI in the germline V gene. The trim removed 6 bases at V and 8 bases at J, leaving 12 bases unmatched. CDR3 in DNA: TGTGCCAGCAGACCCATTGCGGGGGGGCCGGTTACGCAGTATTTT. This gives the protein CASRPIAGGPVTQYF.

There are a few counts of this clone. CDR3 coding DNA: TGTGCCAGCAGCCTACTAGCGGGCTCCTACAATGAGCAGTTCTTC. Encoded protein: CASSLLAGSYNEQFF. The rearrangement links TRBV7-3 to TRBJ2-1, with 9 bases that match TRBD2. The CDR3 is made up of 15 amino acids. Germline values: CDR1 SGHTA, CDR2 FQGTGA. V shed 5 bases, J shed 0 bases, and the junction held 2 bases outside the gene matches.

The V call is TRBV6-2 or TRBV6-3, the J call TRBJ2-3, with TRBD2 identical over 11 bases. V shed 0 bases and J 4 bases; nucleotides not matched to a gene: 18. The CDR3 is 21 amino acids. Germline-derived CDR1 and CDR2 are MNHEY and SVGEGT. The CDR3 DNA reads as TGTGCCAGCAGTTACTCGATTCGGCTAGCGGGAGGTCGTGGGGTCTCAGATACGCAGTATTTT. Translated, it gives CASSYSIRLAGGRGVSDTQYF.

The gene calls are TRBV14 and TRBJ1-2, with unresolved D. The CDR3 extends over 14 amino acids. The germline gives CDR1 SGHDN, CDR2 FVKESK. Trimming pared 0 bases from V and 8 bases from J, leaving 13 bases between. Written as DNA, the CDR3 is TGTGCCAGCAGCCAAGAATGGCAGGCGGGAGGCTACACCTTC. The encoded protein is CASSQEWQAGGYTF.

This clone appeared once. The V call is TRBV7-9, the J call TRBJ1-2; 7 nucleotides line up with TRBD1. The length of the CDR3 is 12 residues. The germline V gene encodes CDR1 SEHNR and CDR2 FQNEAQ (reference sequence). V lost 4 bases and J lost 7; bases outside the gene matches: 3. The CDR3 region is CASSSGGFGYTF. Here the CDR3 DNA reads TGTGCCAGCAGCTCAGGGGGGTTTGGCTACACCTTC. Based on the CDR3 plus reference TRBV7-9 and TRBJ1-2, the full variable domain is DTGVSQNPRHKITKRGQNVTFRCDPISEHNRLYWYRQTLGQGPEFLTYFQNEAQLEKSRLLSDRFSAERPKGSFSTLEIQRTEQGDSAMYLCASSSGGFGYTFGSGTRLTVV.

Turning to this clone: At one end the junction does not follow the germline gene, possibly because of a read error. The chain has TRBV7-9 and TRBJ2-7, with TRBD2 matching 12 bases. The CDR3 contains 14 residues. Germline V lookup: CDR1 SEHNR, CDR2 FQNEAQ (reference sequence). The CDR3 is CASSLAGGYGEQYF. The CDR3 nucleotides are TGTGCCAGCAGCCTAGCGGGAGGGTATGGCGAGCAGTACTTC.

The gene calls are TRBV19 and TRBJ2-7; the D gene is possibly TRBD1 (6 bases). The germline gives CDR1 LNHDA, CDR2 SQIVND (reference sequence). This CDR3 is built from 13 residues. Trimming took 8 bases from V and 3 from J, leaving 14 bases between them. The DNA of the CDR3 is TGTGCCAGTGGGGGCGGTAGGGGCTACGAGCAGTACTTC. It specifies CASGGGRGYEQYF.

The genes are TRBV6-5 and TRBJ1-1; the D gene is possibly TRBD1 (6 bases). This CDR3 comprises 13 residues. V was cut by 10 bases and J by 0 bases, with 12 bases left in between. CDR1 is MNHEY and CDR2 is SVGAGI in the germline V gene. CDR3 protein: CATRYRVNTEAFF. CDR3 sequence (DNA): TGTGCCACCCGATACAGGGTGAACACTGAAGCTTTCTTT.

This clone was recorded a few times. The chain combines TRBV18 with TRBJ2-1; 12 bases map to TRBD2. With V trimmed by 4 bases and J by 3 bases, 7 bases remained unmatched. Looked up from germline, CDR1 is KGHSH and CDR2 is LQKENI. This CDR3 contains 17 residues. Here the CDR3 reads CASSRRTSGALYNEQFF. Here the CDR3 DNA reads TGTGCCAGCTCACGTCGGACTAGCGGGGCCCTCTACAATGAGCAGTTCTTC.

The CDR3 region is CASSPSPAGVPDTQYF. In DNA, the CDR3 is TGTGCCAGCAGCCCATCCCCAGCGGGCGTGCCAGATACGCAGTATTTT. V gene TRBV3-1 (or the pseudogene TRBV3-2) combines with J gene TRBJ2-3, with D possibly being TRBD2 (6 bases). Germline V gene sequence: CDR1 LGHDT, CDR2 YNNKEL (reference sequence). The CDR3 sequence is 16 residues long. Trimming left V 4 bases short and J 4 bases short, with 18 bases between.

V gene TRBV29-1 combines with J gene TRBJ2-4; 7 nucleotides line up with TRBD1. CDR1 SQVTM and CDR2 ANQGSEA come from the germline V gene. This CDR3 is built from 11 residues. V lost 6 bases to trimming and J lost 7 bases; unmatched junction nucleotides: 3. This chain's CDR3 is CSVQGLNIQYF. CDR3 bases: TGCAGCGTACAGGGGCTTAACATTCAGTACTTC.

The gene calls are TRBV7-9 and TRBJ2-1; 10 bases agree with TRBD2. Germline V gene lookup returns CDR1 SEHNR and CDR2 FQNEAQ (reference sequence). The ends lost 4 bases at V and 0 bases at J; junction bases unmatched: 6. The CDR3 runs 17 residues. DNA for the CDR3: TGTGCCAGCAGCTCACGACTAGCGGGTGGCTCCTACAATGAGCAGTTCTTC. Translation: CASSSRLAGGSYNEQFF.

The chain employs TRBV7-3 and TRBJ2-7; D possibly corresponds to TRBD1 (5 bases). Trimming stripped 1 base from V and 1 base from J, with 11 bases between. Germline V gene data show CDR1 as SGHTA and CDR2 as FQGTGA. This CDR3 has 15 amino acids. This CDR3 reads CASSLSAGPSYEQYF. CDR3 coding DNA: TGTGCCAGCAGCTTAAGTGCAGGGCCTTCCTACGAGCAGTACTTC.

Here the CDR3 reads CASSGGPSQPQHF. CDR3 sequence (DNA): TGTGCCAGCAGCGGAGGCCCGAGTCAGCCCCAGCATTTT. This rearrangement joins TRBV7-3 to TRBJ1-5; no reliable D call. Germline loops: CDR1 SGHTA, CDR2 FQGTGA. There are 13 residues in the CDR3. Trimming took 5 bases from V and 6 from J, leaving 11 bases between them.